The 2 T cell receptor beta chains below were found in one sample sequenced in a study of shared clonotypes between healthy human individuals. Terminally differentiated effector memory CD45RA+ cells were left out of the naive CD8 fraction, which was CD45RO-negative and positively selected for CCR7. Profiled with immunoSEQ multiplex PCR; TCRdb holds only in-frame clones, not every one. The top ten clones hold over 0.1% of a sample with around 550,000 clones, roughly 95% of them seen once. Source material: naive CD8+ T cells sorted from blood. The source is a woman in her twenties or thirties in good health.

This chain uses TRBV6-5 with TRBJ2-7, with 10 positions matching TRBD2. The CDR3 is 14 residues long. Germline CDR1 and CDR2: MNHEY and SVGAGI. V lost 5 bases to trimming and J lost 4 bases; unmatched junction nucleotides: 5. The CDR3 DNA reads TGTGCCAGCAGTCCTAGCGGGGGACAATACGAGCAGTACTTC. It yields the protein CASSPSGGQYEQYF.

CDR3 nucleotides: TGTGCCAGTAGTATCGGGACTAGCGGGACCCGAGAGACCCAGTACTTC. It is translated as CASSIGTSGTRETQYF. V usage is TRBV19 and J usage is TRBJ2-5; 13 bases are shared with TRBD2. The CDR3 has 16 residues. J gave up 4 bases and V 3 bases, and 5 bases lay outside the gene matches. Germline loops: CDR1 LNHDA, CDR2 SQIVND (reference sequence).